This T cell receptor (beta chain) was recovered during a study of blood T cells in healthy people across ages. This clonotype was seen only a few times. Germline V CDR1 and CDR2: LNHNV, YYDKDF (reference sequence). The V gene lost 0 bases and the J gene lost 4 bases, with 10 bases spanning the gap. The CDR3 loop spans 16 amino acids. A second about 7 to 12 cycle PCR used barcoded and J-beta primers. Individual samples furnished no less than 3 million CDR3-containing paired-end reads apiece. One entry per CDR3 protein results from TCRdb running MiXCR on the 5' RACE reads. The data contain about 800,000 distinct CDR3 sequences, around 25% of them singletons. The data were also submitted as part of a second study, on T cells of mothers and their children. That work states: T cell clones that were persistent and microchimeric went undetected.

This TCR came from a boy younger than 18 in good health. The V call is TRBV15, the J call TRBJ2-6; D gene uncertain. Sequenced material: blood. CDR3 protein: CATSRDSNLGANVLTF. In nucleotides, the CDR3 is TGTGCCACCAGCAGAGACAGCAACTTAGGGGCCAACGTCCTGACTTTC.